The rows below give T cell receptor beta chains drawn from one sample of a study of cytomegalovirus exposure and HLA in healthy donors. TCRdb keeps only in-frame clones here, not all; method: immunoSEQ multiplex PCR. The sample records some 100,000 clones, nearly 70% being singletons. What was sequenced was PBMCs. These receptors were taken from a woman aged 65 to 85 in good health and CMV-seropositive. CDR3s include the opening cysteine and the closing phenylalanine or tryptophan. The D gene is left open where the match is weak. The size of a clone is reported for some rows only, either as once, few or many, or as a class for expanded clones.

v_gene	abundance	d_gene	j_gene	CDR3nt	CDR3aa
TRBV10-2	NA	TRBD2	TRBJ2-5	TGCGCCACCGACGGGACTAACAAAGAGACCCAGTACTTC	CATDGTNKETQYF
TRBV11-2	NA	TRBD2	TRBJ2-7	TGTGCCAGCACCTCCGGCACTAGCGGGGGGGCCGGATCCTACGAGCAGTACTTC	CASTSGTSGGAGSYEQYF
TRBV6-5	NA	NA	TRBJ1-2	TGTGCCAGCAGTTACCAGGGGTCCTATGGCTACACCTTC	CASSYQGSYGYTF
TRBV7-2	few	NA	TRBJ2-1	TGTGCCAGCAGCTTAGGCGGGGCCTCCTACAATGAGCAGTTCTTC	CASSLGGASYNEQFF
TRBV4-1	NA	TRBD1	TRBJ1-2	TGCGCCAGCAGCCAAGCGGATGAACAGGGGGCTGGCTACACCTTC	CASSQADEQGAGYTF
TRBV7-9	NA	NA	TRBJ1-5	TGTGCCAGCAGCCCCGGGGGGGTGGATAGCAATCAGCCCCAGCATTTT	CASSPGGVDSNQPQHF
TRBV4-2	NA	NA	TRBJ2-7	TGTGCCAGCAGCCAAACCAGGGGTTTCGACGAGCAGTACTTC	CASSQTRGFDEQYF
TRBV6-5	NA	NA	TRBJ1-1	TGTGCCAGCAGTCAGCACAGGGTAGGCACTGAAGCTTTCTTT	CASSQHRVGTEAFF
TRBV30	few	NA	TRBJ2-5	TGTGCCTGGAGTGTACACCCCACTGGGCGGGGCGATCAAGAGACCCAGTACTTC	CAWSVHPTGRGDQETQYF
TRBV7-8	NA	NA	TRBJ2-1	TGTGCCACCTCACTTCCCGGTGAGCAGTTCTTC	CATSLPGEQFF